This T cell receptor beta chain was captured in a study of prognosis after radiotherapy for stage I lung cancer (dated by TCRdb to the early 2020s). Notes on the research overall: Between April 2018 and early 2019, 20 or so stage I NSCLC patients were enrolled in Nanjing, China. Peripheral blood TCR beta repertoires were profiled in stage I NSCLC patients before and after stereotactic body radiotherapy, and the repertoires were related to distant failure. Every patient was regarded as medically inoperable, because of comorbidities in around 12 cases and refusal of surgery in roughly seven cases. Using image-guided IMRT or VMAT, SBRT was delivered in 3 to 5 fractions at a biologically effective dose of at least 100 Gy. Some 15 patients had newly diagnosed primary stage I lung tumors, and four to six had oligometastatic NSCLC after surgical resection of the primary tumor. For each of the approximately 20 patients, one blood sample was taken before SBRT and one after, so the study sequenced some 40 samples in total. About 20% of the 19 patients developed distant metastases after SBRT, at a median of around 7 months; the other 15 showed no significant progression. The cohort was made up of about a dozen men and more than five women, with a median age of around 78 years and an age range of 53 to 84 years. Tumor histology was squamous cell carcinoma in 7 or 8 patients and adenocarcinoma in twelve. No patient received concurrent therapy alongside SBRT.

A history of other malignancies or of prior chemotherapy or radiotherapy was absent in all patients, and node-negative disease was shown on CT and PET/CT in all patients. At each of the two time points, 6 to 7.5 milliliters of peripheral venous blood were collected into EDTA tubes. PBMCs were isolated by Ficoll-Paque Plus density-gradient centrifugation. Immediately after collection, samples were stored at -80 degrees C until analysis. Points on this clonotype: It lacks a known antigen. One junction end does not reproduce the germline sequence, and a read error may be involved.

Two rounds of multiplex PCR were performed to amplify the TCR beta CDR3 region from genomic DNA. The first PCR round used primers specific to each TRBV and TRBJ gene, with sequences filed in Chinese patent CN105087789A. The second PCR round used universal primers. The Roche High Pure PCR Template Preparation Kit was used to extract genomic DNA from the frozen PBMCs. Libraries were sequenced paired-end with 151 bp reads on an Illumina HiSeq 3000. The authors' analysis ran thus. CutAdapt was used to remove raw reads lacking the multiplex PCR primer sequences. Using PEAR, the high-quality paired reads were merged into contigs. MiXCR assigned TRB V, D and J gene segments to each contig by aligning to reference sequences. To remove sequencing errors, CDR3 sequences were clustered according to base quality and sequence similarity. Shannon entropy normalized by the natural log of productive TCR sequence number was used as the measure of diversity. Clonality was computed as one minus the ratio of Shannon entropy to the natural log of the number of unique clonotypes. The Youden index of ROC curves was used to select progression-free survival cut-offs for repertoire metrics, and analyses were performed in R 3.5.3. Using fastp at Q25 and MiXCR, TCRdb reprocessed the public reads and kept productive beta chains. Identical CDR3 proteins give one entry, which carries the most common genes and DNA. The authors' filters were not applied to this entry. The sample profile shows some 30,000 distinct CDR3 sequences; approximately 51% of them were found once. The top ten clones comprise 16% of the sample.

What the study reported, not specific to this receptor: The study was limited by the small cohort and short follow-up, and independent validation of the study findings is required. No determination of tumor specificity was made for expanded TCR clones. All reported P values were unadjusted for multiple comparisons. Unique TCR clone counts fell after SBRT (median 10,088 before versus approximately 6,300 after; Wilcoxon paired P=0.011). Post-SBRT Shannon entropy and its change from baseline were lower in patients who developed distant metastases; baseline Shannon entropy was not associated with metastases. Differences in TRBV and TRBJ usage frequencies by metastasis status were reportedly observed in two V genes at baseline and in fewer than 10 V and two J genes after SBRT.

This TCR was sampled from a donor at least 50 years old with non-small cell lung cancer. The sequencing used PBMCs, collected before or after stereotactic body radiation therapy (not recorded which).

The DNA sequence is given as TGTGCCAGCAGTAAGGGGGGGCCTGGGGAGCCACAGAATTTT. Its amino acids are CASSKGGPGEPQNF. The sequence links TRBV27 to TRBJ1-5; D gene: possibly TRBD1, on 6 matching bases. The cysteine opens and the phenylalanine closes a CDR3 of 14 amino acids. Only the CDR3 part of the read is kept: 42 bases, read in frame from the first base. From the germline V gene (reference sequence), CDR1 is MNHEY and CDR2 is SMNVEV.